The source of this T cell receptor beta chain is a study of blood T cell repertoires in COVID-19. The data were produced by immunoSEQ multiplex PCR, yet TCRdb's version contains in-frame clones alone and is incomplete. The repertoire holds about 220,000 clones, with approximately 78% as singletons. Trimming took 2 bases from V and 3 from J; bases not matched to a gene: 3. The CDR3 has 15 residues. The germline V gene encodes CDR1 MDHEN and CDR2 SYDVKM. Followed over time, Seattle patients had been enrolled while infection was active. J is TRBJ1-4 and V is TRBV28, with 7 bases fitting TRBD1. The source is a woman in her sixties or seventies with COVID-19, enrolled during active disease. The sequencing sample was made of peripheral blood. For the CDR3, the DNA is TGTGCCAGCAGTTTACCAGGACAGGCTAATGAAAAACTGTTTTTT. Translation gives CASSLPGQANEKLFF.